The entry below gives a single T cell receptor beta chain sequence along with its context. The data derive from a study of Ad26.COV2.S vaccination and SARS-CoV-2 variants. The treatment is: 15 to 20 received Ad26.COV2.S at low or high dose, single or two shots; 5 received placebo; per-sample allocation not given. Sampling happened 63 days after the first vaccine or placebo injection. This CDR3 comprises 12 residues. Unmatched junction bases numbered 3, after V lost 8 bases and J lost 4 bases. Germline CDR1 is LNHDA and CDR2 is SQIVND (reference sequence). The repertoire was sequenced with immunoSEQ multiplex PCR; TCRdb's copy has only in-frame clones and lacks some. The sample includes roughly 330,000 clones, almost 90% seen only once; the top ten take around 5.5%.

The chain couples TRBV19 to TRBJ2-5, with 8 positions matching TRBD1. Sequencing was performed on peripheral blood, taken in a trial of Ad26.COV2.S vaccine versus placebo. This receptor was taken from a person between 18 and 65 years old who received the Ad26.COV2.S COVID-19 vaccine or a placebo. This CDR3 is CASRDRRETQYF. For the CDR3, the DNA is TGTGCCAGTCGGGACAGGCGAGAGACCCAGTACTTC.